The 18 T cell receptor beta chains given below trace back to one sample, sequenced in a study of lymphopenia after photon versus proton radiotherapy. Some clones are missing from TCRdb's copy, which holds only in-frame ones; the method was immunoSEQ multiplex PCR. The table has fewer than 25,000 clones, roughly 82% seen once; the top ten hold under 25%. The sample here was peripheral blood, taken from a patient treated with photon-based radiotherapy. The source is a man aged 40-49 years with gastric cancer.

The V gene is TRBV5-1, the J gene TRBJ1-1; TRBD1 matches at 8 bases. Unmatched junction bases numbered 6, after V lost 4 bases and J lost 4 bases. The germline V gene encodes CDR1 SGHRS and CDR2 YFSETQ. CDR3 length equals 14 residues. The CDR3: CASSKGQAGTEAFF. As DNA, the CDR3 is TGCGCCAGCAGCAAGGGACAGGCGGGCACTGAAGCTTTCTTT.

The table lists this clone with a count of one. The DNA of the CDR3 is TGTGCCTGGAGTGTACCGGGCGCAGATACGCAGTATTTT. Its protein is CAWSVPGADTQYF. This chain connects TRBV30 to TRBJ2-3; D remains ambiguous. V was trimmed by 0 bases and J by 4 bases, leaving 8 bases between them. Germline values: CDR1 GTSNPN, CDR2 SVGIG (reference sequence). CDR3 length: 13 residues.

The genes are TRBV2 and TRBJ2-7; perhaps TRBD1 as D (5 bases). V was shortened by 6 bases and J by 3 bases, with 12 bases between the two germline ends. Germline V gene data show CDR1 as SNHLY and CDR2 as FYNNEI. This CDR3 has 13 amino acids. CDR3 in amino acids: CASSLGQNYEQYF. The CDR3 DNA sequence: TGTGCCAGCAGCTTGGGGCAAAACTACGAGCAGTACTTC.

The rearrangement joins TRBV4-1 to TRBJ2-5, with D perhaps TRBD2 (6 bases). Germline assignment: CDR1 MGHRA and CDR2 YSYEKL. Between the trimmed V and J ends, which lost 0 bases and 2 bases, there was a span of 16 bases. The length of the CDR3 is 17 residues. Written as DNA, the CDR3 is TGCGCCAGCAGCCAAGAAGGTGGGGCAGGGAGGCAAGAGACCCAGTACTTC. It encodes CASSQEGGAGRQETQYF.

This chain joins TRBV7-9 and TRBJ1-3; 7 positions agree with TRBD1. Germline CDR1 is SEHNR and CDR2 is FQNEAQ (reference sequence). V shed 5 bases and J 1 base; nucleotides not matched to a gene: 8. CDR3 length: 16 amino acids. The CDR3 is CASSLTTGWSGNTIYF. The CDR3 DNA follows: TGTGCCAGCAGCCTAACGACAGGGTGGTCTGGAAACACCATATATTTT. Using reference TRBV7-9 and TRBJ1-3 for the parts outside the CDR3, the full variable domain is DTGVSQNPRHKITKRGQNVTFRCDPISEHNRLYWYRQTLGQGPEFLTYFQNEAQLEKSRLLSDRFSAERPKGSFSTLEIQRTEQGDSAMYLCASSLTTGWSGNTIYFGEGSWLTVV.

The CDR3 here is CASSRTRESLTYEQYF. CDR3 DNA sequence: TGCGCCAGCAGCCGGACCAGGGAATCCCTAACCTACGAGCAGTACTTC. This chain joins TRBV4-3 and TRBJ2-7; D perhaps matches TRBD1 (5 bases). V was shortened by 4 bases and J by 2 bases, with 18 bases between the two germline ends. This CDR3 contains 16 residues. CDR1 is LGHNA, CDR2 YSLEER, per germline.

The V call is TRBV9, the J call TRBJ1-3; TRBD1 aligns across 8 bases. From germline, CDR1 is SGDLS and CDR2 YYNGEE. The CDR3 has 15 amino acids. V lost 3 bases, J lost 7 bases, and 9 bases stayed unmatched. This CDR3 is CASSEPDRGANTIYF. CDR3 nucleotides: TGTGCCAGCAGCGAGCCAGACAGGGGCGCGAACACCATATATTTT.

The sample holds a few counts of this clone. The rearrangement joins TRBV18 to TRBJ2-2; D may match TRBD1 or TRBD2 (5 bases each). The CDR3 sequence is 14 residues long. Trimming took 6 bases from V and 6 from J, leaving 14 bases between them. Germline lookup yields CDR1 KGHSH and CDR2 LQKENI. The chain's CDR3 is CASSSGTQAGELFF. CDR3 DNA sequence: TGTGCCAGCTCCTCAGGGACCCAGGCCGGGGAGCTGTTTTTT.

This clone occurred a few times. The CDR3 here is CASSQSQVPDNEQFF. In nucleotides, the CDR3 is TGCGCCAGCAGCCAATCACAGGTCCCGGACAATGAGCAGTTCTTC. The rearrangement links TRBV4-3 to TRBJ2-1; D perhaps matches TRBD1 (5 bases). The germline CDR1 and CDR2 sequences are LGHNA and YSLEER. V lost 2 bases to trimming and J lost 5 bases, with 13 bases between them. This CDR3 is built from 15 residues.

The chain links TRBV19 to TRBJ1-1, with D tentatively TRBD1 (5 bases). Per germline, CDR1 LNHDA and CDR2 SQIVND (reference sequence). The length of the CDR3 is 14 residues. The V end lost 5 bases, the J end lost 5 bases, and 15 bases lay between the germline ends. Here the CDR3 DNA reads TGTGCCAGTAGTGCCAGGGCGAAAGGGACTGAAGCTTTCTTT. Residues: CASSARAKGTEAFF. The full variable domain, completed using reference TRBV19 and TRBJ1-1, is DGGITQSPKYLFRKEGQNVTLSCEQNLNHDAMYWYRQDPGQGLRLIYYSQIVNDFQKGDIAEGYSVSREKKESFPLTVTSAQKNPTAFYLCASSARAKGTEAFFGQGTRLTVV.

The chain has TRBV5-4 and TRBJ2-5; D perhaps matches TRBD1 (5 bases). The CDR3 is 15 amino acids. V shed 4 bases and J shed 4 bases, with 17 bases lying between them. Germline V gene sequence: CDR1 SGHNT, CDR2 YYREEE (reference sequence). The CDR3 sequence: CASSQRGSGRETQYF. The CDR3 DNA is TGTGCCAGCAGCCAAAGAGGTTCAGGGCGAGAGACCCAGTACTTC.

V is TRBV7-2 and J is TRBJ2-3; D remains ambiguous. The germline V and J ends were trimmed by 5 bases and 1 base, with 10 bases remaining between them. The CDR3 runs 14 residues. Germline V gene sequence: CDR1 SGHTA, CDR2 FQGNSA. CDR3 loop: CASSTPRGTDTQYF. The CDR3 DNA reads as TGTGCCAGCAGCACCCCTCGGGGCACAGATACGCAGTATTTT.

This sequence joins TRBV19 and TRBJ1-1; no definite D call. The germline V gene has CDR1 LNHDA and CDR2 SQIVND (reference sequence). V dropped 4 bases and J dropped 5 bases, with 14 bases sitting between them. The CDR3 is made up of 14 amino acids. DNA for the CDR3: TGTGCCAGTAGTACGTCTGCGGCGGGAACTGAAGCTTTCTTT. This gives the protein CASSTSAAGTEAFF.

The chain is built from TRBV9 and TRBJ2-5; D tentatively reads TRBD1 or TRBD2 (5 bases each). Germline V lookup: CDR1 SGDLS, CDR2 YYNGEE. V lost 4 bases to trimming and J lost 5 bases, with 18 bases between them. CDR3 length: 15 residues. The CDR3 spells CASSPRGGWGETQYF. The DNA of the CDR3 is TGTGCCAGCAGCCCCCGTGGGGGATGGGGGGAGACCCAGTACTTC.

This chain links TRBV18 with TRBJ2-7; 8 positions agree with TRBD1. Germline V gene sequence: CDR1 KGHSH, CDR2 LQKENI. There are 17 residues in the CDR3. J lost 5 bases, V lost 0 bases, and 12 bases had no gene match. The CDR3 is CASSPPYGQGARNEQYF. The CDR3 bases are TGTGCCAGCTCACCACCGTATGGACAGGGCGCTAGAAACGAGCAGTACTTC.

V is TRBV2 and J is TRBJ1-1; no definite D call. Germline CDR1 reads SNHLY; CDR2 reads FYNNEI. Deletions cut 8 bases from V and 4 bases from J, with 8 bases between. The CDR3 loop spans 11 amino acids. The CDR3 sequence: CASRLGTEAFF. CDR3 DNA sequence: TGTGCCAGCCGATTGGGCACTGAAGCTTTCTTT. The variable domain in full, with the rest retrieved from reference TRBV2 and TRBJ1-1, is EPEVTQTPSHQVTQMGQEVILRCVPISNHLYFYWYRQILGQKVEFLVSFYNNEISEKSEIFDDQFSVERPDGSNFTLKIRSTKLEDSAMYFCASRLGTEAFFGQGTRLTVV.

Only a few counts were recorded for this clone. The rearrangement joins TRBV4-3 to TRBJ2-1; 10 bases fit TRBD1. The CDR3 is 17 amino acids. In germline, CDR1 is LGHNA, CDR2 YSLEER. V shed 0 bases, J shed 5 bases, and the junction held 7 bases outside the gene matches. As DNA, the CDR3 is TGCGCCAGCAGCCAAGATCTCGGACAGGGGGGGGACAATGAGCAGTTCTTC. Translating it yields CASSQDLGQGGDNEQFF.

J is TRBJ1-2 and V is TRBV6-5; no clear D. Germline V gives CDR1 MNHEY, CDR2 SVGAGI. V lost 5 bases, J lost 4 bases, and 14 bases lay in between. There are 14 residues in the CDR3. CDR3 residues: CASSTPTPSYGYTF. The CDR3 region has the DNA TGTGCCAGCAGTACCCCGACTCCGAGCTATGGCTACACCTTC.